The 20 T cell receptor beta chains reported below all come from one sample, sequenced in a study. Cells sorted as Tregs were CD4+, CD25+ and CD127-/low. Each CDR3 protein is one row after TCRdb ran MiXCR on the 5' RACE reads. The table lists about 32,000 distinct CDR3 sequences, 25% to 30% of them singletons. Specimen: tumor-infiltrating Tregs sorted from the breast tumor. These receptor sequences come from a female donor with breast cancer.

Remarks on this clonotype: A much larger clone lies one base from this, so it may be a read error. This rearrangement joins TRBV12-3 or TRBV12-4 to TRBJ2-3, with 10 bases lining up with TRBD1. The CDR3 covers 14 residues. Trimming at V came to 4 bases and at J to 6 bases, leaving 4 bases not matched to a gene. CDR3 sequence reads: CASSYRQGADTQYF. The CDR3 DNA sequence: TGTGCCAGCAGTTATAGACAGGGGGCGGATACGCAGTATTTT.

This clonotype has a single count. The chain uses TRBV30 and TRBJ2-1; tentatively, D is TRBD2 (6 bases). This CDR3 has 13 residues. Germline V gene lookup returns CDR1 GTSNPN and CDR2 SVGIG (reference sequence). V gave up 2 bases and J gave up 8 bases, with 13 bases separating them. The CDR3 DNA is TGTGCCTGGAGTTGGGGGGTCATCTATGAGCAGTTCTTC. Protein: CAWSWGVIYEQFF.

The chain carries TRBV6-5 and TRBJ2-7, with 7 bases aligning to TRBD2. The germline V gene has CDR1 MNHEY and CDR2 SVGAGI. V lost 7 bases to trimming and J lost 3 bases; unmatched junction nucleotides: 9. This CDR3 has 14 residues. CDR3 sequence reads: CASKYGREFYEQYF. The CDR3 DNA reads TGTGCCAGCAAGTATGGGCGGGAGTTCTACGAGCAGTACTTC.

This clonotype was observed a few times. V usage is TRBV18 and J usage is TRBJ2-7; D ambiguous. Germline-derived CDR1 and CDR2 are KGHSH and LQKENI. The CDR3 has 13 residues. The V end was cut by 0 bases, the J end by 0 bases, with 3 bases between. In nucleotides, the CDR3 is TGTGCCAGCTCACCACCGGTCTCCTACGAGCAGTACTTC. Its protein is CASSPPVSYEQYF. Drawing the rest from reference TRBV18 and TRBJ2-7, the complete variable domain is NAGVMQNPRHLVRRRGQEARLRCSPMKGHSHVYWYRQLPEEGLKFMVYLQKENIIDESGMPKERFSAEFPKEGPSILRIQQVVRGDSAAYFCASSPPVSYEQYFGPGTRLTVT.

This clonotype was observed many times. The chain links TRBV20-1 to TRBJ2-1, with TRBD2 matching 7 bases. Germline assignment: CDR1 DFQATT and CDR2 SNEGSKA (reference sequence). The CDR3 covers 15 residues. Germline trimming cut 3 bases from V and 6 bases from J; bases unmatched to any gene: 11. DNA for the CDR3: TGCAGTGCTAGCTCGGCCTTCGGGGGGAGCAATGAGCAGTTCTTC. Translating it yields CSASSAFGGSNEQFF.

This clonotype was observed a handful of times. V usage is TRBV24-1 and J usage is TRBJ2-1, with 8 nucleotides matching TRBD2. Germline values: CDR1 KGHDR, CDR2 SFDVKD. The CDR3 covers 15 residues. V lost 4 bases to trimming and J lost 4 bases; unmatched junction nucleotides: 5. CDR3 amino acids: CATSETSGRYNEQFF. The CDR3 DNA reads TGTGCCACCAGTGAAACTAGCGGAAGATACAATGAGCAGTTCTTC.

The rearrangement links TRBV25-1 to TRBJ2-1; 7 bases match TRBD1. The CDR3 consists of 14 residues. Germline V gene data show CDR1 as MGHDK and CDR2 as SYGVNS. The ends lost 4 bases at V and 5 bases at J; junction bases unmatched: 5. The CDR3 spells CASSATGNHNEQFF. The CDR3, as DNA: TGTGCCAGCAGTGCGACAGGGAACCACAATGAGCAGTTCTTC.

In its sample, this clonotype was seen many times. The gene calls are TRBV12-3 or TRBV12-4 and TRBJ1-1; D uncertain. Between the trimmed V and J ends, which lost 6 bases and 1 base, there was a span of 9 bases. The CDR3 is made up of 13 amino acids. CDR3: CASRSGSNTEAFF. CDR3 nucleotide sequence: TGTGCCAGCAGATCCGGATCGAACACTGAAGCTTTCTTT.

Ten or more counts support this clonotype. The V gene is TRBV27, the J gene TRBJ2-1; 9 bases are a match to TRBD1. CDR3 size: 15 residues. The V gene's germline CDR1 is MNHEY and CDR2 SMNVEV (reference sequence). Losses at the gene ends were 5 bases for V and 5 bases for J; bases not matched to a gene: 7. CDR3 region: CASSSWDRVDNEQFF. The CDR3 DNA sequence: TGTGCCAGCAGTAGTTGGGACAGGGTCGACAATGAGCAGTTCTTC.

The CDR3 DNA reads TGTGCCAGCACGTCTAGCGGTTTGTACGAGCAGTACTTC. Its protein product is CASTSSGLYEQYF. The chain employs TRBV6-5 and TRBJ2-7; TRBD2 agrees at 7 bases. The V segment lost 7 bases and the J segment 4 bases; nucleotides outside the gene matches: 7. Germline V gives CDR1 MNHEY, CDR2 SVGAGI. The CDR3 totals 13 residues.

The chain uses TRBV7-6 and TRBJ1-1; 7 bases are shared with TRBD1. With V trimmed by 6 bases and J by 6 bases, 10 bases remained unmatched. The CDR3 sequence is 14 residues long. Germline V gene lookup returns CDR1 SGHVS and CDR2 FNYEAQ. This CDR3 is CASSPTTGQAEAFF. The CDR3 nucleotides read TGTGCCAGCAGTCCAACGACAGGGCAAGCTGAAGCTTTCTTT.

This clonotype was recorded once. A read error may be the cause here, since a much bigger clone is one base away. V usage is TRBV3-1 and J usage is TRBJ1-5; 8 nucleotides match TRBD1. The CDR3 contains 13 residues. Looked up from germline, CDR1 is LGHDT and CDR2 is YNNKEL (reference sequence). This CDR3 is CASSRTGNQPQRF. In DNA form, the CDR3 reads TGTGCCAGCAGCCGGACAGGGAATCAGCCCCAGCGTTTT.

This sequence joins TRBV7-9 and TRBJ2-1; no firm D call. The germline V gene has CDR1 SEHNR and CDR2 FQNEAQ (reference sequence). This CDR3 comprises 15 residues. Trimming pared 0 bases from V and 0 bases from J, leaving 6 bases between. The DNA for the CDR3 is TGTGCCAGCAGCTTAGCCTCGAGCTCCTACAATGAGCAGTTCTTC. It specifies CASSLASSSYNEQFF.

Comments on this clonotype: A much bigger clone sits one base away, suggesting this may be a read error. The chain has TRBV6-5 and TRBJ1-1, with 9 bases identical to TRBD1. CDR1 is MNHEY, CDR2 SVGAGI, per germline. This CDR3 has 15 residues. CDR3 protein: CASSTGQGMNTKAFF. For the CDR3, the DNA is TGTGCCAGCAGTACGGGACAGGGAATGAACACTAAAGCTTTCTTT.

CDR3 sequence: CASSTGGNSPLHF. The CDR3 bases are TGTGCCAGTAGCACCGGCGGGAATTCACCCCTCCACTTT. The V call is TRBV19, the J call TRBJ1-6; D not resolved. CDR3 size: 13 residues. Germline CDR1 LNHDA, CDR2 SQIVND (reference sequence). V gave up 6 bases and J gave up 7 bases, with 10 bases separating them.

The chain combines TRBV7-6 with TRBJ2-1; D might be TRBD1 or TRBD2, each matching 5 bases. V shed 5 bases and J shed 9 bases, with 14 bases lying between them. Germline V lookup: CDR1 SGHVS, CDR2 FNYEAQ. This CDR3 is 13 amino acids long. The DNA for the CDR3 is TGTGCCAGCAGCCTTCGGGACGGAGGTGAGCAGTTCTTC. Residues: CASSLRDGGEQFF.

This clonotype appeared once. One junction end does not reproduce the germline sequence, and a read error may be involved. The chain joins TRBV12-3 or TRBV12-4 to TRBJ1-2; D is possibly TRBD1 (5 bases). This CDR3 is built from 15 residues. This CDR3 reads CAGSLSGRANFGHTF. For the CDR3, the DNA is TGTGCCGGCAGTCTCTCAGGGAGAGCTAACTTTGGCCACACCTTC.

This rearrangement joins TRBV2 to TRBJ1-5; tentatively, D is TRBD1 (5 bases). The germline V gene has CDR1 SNHLY and CDR2 FYNNEI. The CDR3 sequence is 15 residues long. Between the trimmed V and J ends, which lost 7 bases and 2 bases, there was a span of 15 bases. CDR3 DNA sequence: TGTGCCAGCACCGAGGGGACTATTGGCAATCAGCCCCAGCATTTT. Its translation: CASTEGTIGNQPQHF.

The sample holds a few counts of this clonotype. The chain carries TRBV12-3 or TRBV12-4 and TRBJ1-2; 9 bases are a match to TRBD1. The CDR3 runs 15 residues. The V gene end was trimmed by 2 bases and the J gene end by 8 bases; junction bases not matched to a gene: 9. The DNA of the CDR3 is TGTGCCAGCAGTTTACGGGGGACAGGGCTATCCGGCTACACCTTC. It yields the protein CASSLRGTGLSGYTF.

This clonotype has a handful of counts. V is TRBV11-3 and J is TRBJ2-3; possibly TRBD1 or TRBD2 for D (5 bases each). With 3 bases removed from V and 7 bases from J, the gap between germline ends came to 8 bases. This CDR3 is built from 12 residues. In germline, CDR1 is SGHNT, CDR2 YENEEA. As DNA, the CDR3 is TGTGCCAGCAGCTTGAGGGGACATACGCAGTATTTT. This translates into CASSLRGHTQYF.